This is a list of T cell receptor beta chains from one sample in a study of blood T cell repertoires in COVID-19. Sequencing was performed with immunoSEQ multiplex PCR; in TCRdb, only in-frame clones are kept and a portion is missing. The data show over 75,000 clones, with over 80% seen just once and around 29% held by the top ten. The sample taken for sequencing was peripheral blood. These receptors were obtained from a woman at least 80 years old with active or convalescent COVID-19. The CDR3 runs from the conserved cysteine through the conserved F or W. D genes are given only for firm matches. Part of the rows lack a size; the others show once, few, many or a class for expanded clones.

.	TRBV3-1/TRBV3-2	TRBJ2-2	.	CASSQGGYGELFF	TGTGCCAGCAGCCAAGGAGGCTACGGGGAGCTGTTTTTT
.	TRBV7-9	TRBJ2-2	.	CASSLRGTVNTGELFF	TGTGCCAGCAGCTTACGCGGGACAGTGAACACCGGGGAGCTGTTTTTT
TRBD2	TRBV5-1	TRBJ2-5	.	CASTRLAEETQYF	TGCGCCAGCACGAGACTAGCGGAAGAGACCCAGTACTTC
TRBD2	TRBV30	TRBJ2-7	.	CAWSGSGTGQGEQYF	TGTGCCTGGAGTGGTAGCGGGACGGGCCAAGGCGAGCAGTACTTC
.	TRBV18	TRBJ1-3	.	CASSPPSGDGNTIYF	TGTGCCAGCTCACCACCCTCGGGGGACGGAAACACCATATATTTT
TRBD2	TRBV2	TRBJ2-7	.	CAIEEGVSGGSSSYEQYF	TGTGCCATCGAAGAGGGGGTTAGCGGGGGTTCGAGCTCCTACGAGCAGTACTTC
.	TRBV28	TRBJ1-4	.	CASSLAGRVEEKLFF	TGTGCCAGCAGTTTGGCGGGGAGGGTCGAAGAAAAACTGTTTTTT
TRBD2	TRBV7-9	TRBJ2-7	.	CASSFSLAGGRSYF	TGTGCCAGCAGCTTCTCGCTAGCGGGGGGGCGTTCGTACTTC
.	TRBV18	TRBJ1-5	.	CASSPGGGNQPQHF	TGTGCCAGCTCACCAGGTGGCGGAAATCAGCCCCAGCATTTT
TRBD2	TRBV12-5	TRBJ2-2	.	CASRAGGNTGELFF	TGTGCTAGTCGAGCGGGGGGGAACACCGGGGAGCTGTTTTTT
.	TRBV9	TRBJ2-5	.	CASSVAPREAQETQYF	TGTGCCAGCAGCGTAGCGCCTAGGGAGGCCCAAGAGACCCAGTACTTC
.	TRBV6-4	TRBJ2-2	.	CASSVEVNTGELFF	TGTGCCAGCAGTGTAGAAGTGAACACCGGGGAGCTGTTTTTT
TRBD2	TRBV27	TRBJ2-4	.	CASSSVGRGDIQYF	TGTGCCAGCAGTTCGGTCGGGCGGGGGGACATTCAGTACTTC
TRBD2	TRBV11-2	TRBJ2-5	few	CASRLAVSQETQYF	TGTGCCTCCCGGCTAGCGGTATCACAAGAGACCCAGTACTTC
TRBD1	TRBV5-1	TRBJ2-1	.	CASSPQGASYNEQFF	TGCGCCAGCAGCCCACAGGGGGCATCCTACAATGAGCAGTTCTTC
.	TRBV12-3/TRBV12-4	TRBJ1-5	.	CASSTRGQPQHF	TGTGCCAGCAGTACCAGGGGTCAGCCCCAGCATTTT
TRBD1	TRBV28	TRBJ1-1	.	CASSRKDRVKTEAFF	TGTGCCAGCAGCCGAAAGGACAGGGTAAAGACTGAAGCTTTCTTT